This passage covers 2 T cell receptor beta chains from one sample sequenced in a study of T-cell reconstitution after alpha-beta-depleted transplantation in children. A library of TCRbeta sequences, prepared with unique molecular identifiers, was generated. MiXCR, run by TCRdb on the PCR reads, gives a single entry per CDR3 protein. The table lists hundreds of thousands of distinct CDR3 sequences, roughly 17% of them singletons. The sequences come from PBMCs from the stem cell graft donor, collected from the stem cell graft. Receptors originate from a human donor who donated a stem cell graft to a child with acute myeloid leukemia.

This clonotype was observed a few times. The chain recombines TRBV5-1 with TRBJ2-3, with 9 bases lining up with TRBD1. The V and J ends lost 0 bases and 4 bases, in that order; junction bases with no gene match: 6. The germline V gene encodes CDR1 SGHRS and CDR2 YFSETQ. This CDR3 is 16 amino acids long. The CDR3, as DNA: TGCGCCAGCAGCTTGGACAGGGGGCGCCTAGCAGATACGCAGTATTTT. Its translation is CASSLDRGRLADTQYF.

This sequence joins TRBV7-2 and TRBJ2-5; D is ambiguous. Trimming took off 1 base at V and 1 base at J, with 13 bases between the two ends. CDR1 is SGHTA and CDR2 is FQGNSA in the germline V gene. The CDR3 is 16 amino acids. The CDR3 coding sequence is TGTGCCAGCAGCTTAGACGGTCCAGCCGCCCAAGAGACCCAGTACTTC. This gives the protein CASSLDGPAAQETQYF.